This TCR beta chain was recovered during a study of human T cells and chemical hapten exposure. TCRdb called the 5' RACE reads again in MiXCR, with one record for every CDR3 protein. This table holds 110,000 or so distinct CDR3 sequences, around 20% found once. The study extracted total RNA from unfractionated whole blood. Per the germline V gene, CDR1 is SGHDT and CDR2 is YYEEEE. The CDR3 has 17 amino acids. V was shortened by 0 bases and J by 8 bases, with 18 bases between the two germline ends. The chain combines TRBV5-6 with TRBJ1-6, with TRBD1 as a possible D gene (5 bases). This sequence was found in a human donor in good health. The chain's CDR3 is CASSLVAGTGGYSPLHF. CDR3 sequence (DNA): TGTGCCAGCAGCTTGGTGGCCGGAACAGGAGGCTATTCACCCCTCCACTTT. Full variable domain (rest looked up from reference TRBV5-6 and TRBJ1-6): DAGVTQSPTHLIKTRGQQVTLRCSPKSGHDTVSWYQQALGQGPQFIFQYYEEEERQRGNFPDRFSGHQFPNYSSELNVNALLLGDSALYLCASSLVAGTGGYSPLHFGNGTRLTVT.